This is a list of T cell receptor beta chains from one sample in a study of PD-1 blockade in mismatch repair-deficient tumors. Libraries were prepared by immunoSEQ multiplex PCR; TCRdb keeps only in-frame clonotypes and omits some of them. The sample lists about 38,000 clones; 75% to 85% were seen once. The source material was peripheral blood, sampled 4 weeks after starting pembrolizumab. Every receptor here comes from an adult with mismatch repair-deficient cancer. The CDR3 runs from the conserved cysteine through the conserved F or W. Expanded clones are given a class, and other clones once, few, many or no size at all.

abundance	v_gene	j_gene	len	CDR3aa
once	TRBV9	TRBJ2-2	16	CASSDLGGGNTGELFF
-	TRBV7-8	TRBJ2-5	15	CASSLRRLARETQYF
-	TRBV10-2	TRBJ2-1	13	CASSGQLYNEQFF
-	TRBV11-2	TRBJ2-5	15	CASRFPGTGQETQYF
few	TRBV5-1	TRBJ2-1	13	CASGAGTTVEQFF
-	TRBV5-1	TRBJ2-6	22	CASSLVPLGPLRGASGANVLTF
few	TRBV21-1	TRBJ2-3	14	CASSNRVGTDTQYF
-	TRBV11-2	TRBJ1-1	13	CASSLAMNTEAFF
-	TRBV4-3	TRBJ2-3	16	CASSHRYGGESDTQYF
-	TRBV30	TRBJ2-5	15	CAWSVGDPTQETQYF
-	TRBV28	TRBJ2-3	13	CASSRGNTDTQYF
few	TRBV5-1	TRBJ2-3	16	CASSYTGGGRTDTQYF
-	TRBV11-2	TRBJ2-3	14	CASSLDREIDTQYF
-	TRBV5-1	TRBJ2-3	14	CASSLVADPRTQYF
few	TRBV7-7	TRBJ2-5	14	CASSLGLAEETQYF
-	TRBV29-1	TRBJ1-1	14	CSVDVVPQNTEAFF
-	TRBV5-1	TRBJ2-3	15	CASSSLGTGIDTQYF
-	TRBV5-1	-	14	CASSFRDRGYEQYF
-	TRBV5-4	TRBJ2-2	12	CASSRNTGELFF
-	TRBV13	TRBJ2-7	14	CASSLNGRAREQYF
few	TRBV28	TRBJ2-1	16	CASSPGELAGVYEQFF
-	TRBV9	TRBJ1-2	13	CASSVGQKDGYTF
few	TRBV29-1	TRBJ2-1	16	CSVEDMDRVSYNEQFF
once	TRBV21-1	TRBJ1-1	12	CASSFNNTEAFF
-	TRBV11-3	TRBJ2-2	13	CASSSRGSGELFF
-	TRBV11-1	TRBJ2-5	17	CASSLGLGRGLLETQYF
-	TRBV4-3	TRBJ2-2	17	CASSISPPQGNTGELFF
-	TRBV19	TRBJ2-7	14	CASSNGGISYEQYF
-	TRBV7-3	TRBJ2-2	16	CASSLGPREGAGELFF
-	TRBV5-1	TRBJ2-5	14	CASSTGQLQETQYF
-	TRBV6-4	TRBJ2-3	15	CASSDSSGSQDTQYF
-	TRBV12-2	TRBJ2-6	18	CASRVGPSTQSRANVLTF
-	TRBV4-3	TRBJ1-1	13	CASSQGTNTEAFF
-	TRBV27	TRBJ2-5	16	CASSKLQPHTQETQYF
-	TRBV18	TRBJ1-2	14	CASSGPNPNYGYTF
-	TRBV27	TRBJ2-7	13	CASSFTAGGEQYF
-	TRBV6-4	TRBJ2-3	13	CASSATVTDTQYF
-	TRBV18	TRBJ2-7	15	CASSPPGTRSREQYF
-	TRBV2	TRBJ2-1	13	CASSGQGGGEQFF
-	TRBV7-3	TRBJ1-1	11	CASSLNPPPFF